This T cell receptor (beta chain) was profiled in a study of control samples from healthy donors and cancer patients. TCRdb keeps only in-frame clones here, not all; method: immunoSEQ multiplex PCR. The data contain about 140,000 clones, about 89% of them singletons. This CDR3 has 19 residues. With 8 bases clipped from V and 3 bases from J, the junction kept 14 bases outside the gene matches. From germline, CDR1 is SGHTA and CDR2 FQGNSA. The sequenced sample was blood. The V call is TRBV7-2, the J call TRBJ2-3, with 16 bases that match TRBD2. The TCR was taken from a man aged 18 to 29 in good health. CDR3 region: CASGSPGTSGGARTDTQYF. CDR3 bases: TGTGCCAGCGGGTCTCCCGGGACTAGCGGGGGGGCGCGGACAGATACGCAGTATTTT.